This passage covers 20 T cell receptor beta chains from one sample sequenced in a study of cytomegalovirus exposure and HLA in healthy donors. Both 60 Vbeta primers and 13 Jbeta primers went into the PCR. The assay was immunoSEQ multiplex PCR, and TCRdb's table has in-frame clones only and misses some. The profile covers over 150,000 clones, with 77% appearing a single time and around 2.2% taken by the ten largest. Sequenced sample: PBMCs. The receptors were sampled from a man aged 45-65 years in good health and CMV-seropositive.

This rearrangement joins TRBV9 to TRBJ2-5; TRBD2 agrees at 11 bases. The CDR3 spans 16 residues. Germline V gene lookup returns CDR1 SGDLS and CDR2 YYNGEE. The V segment lost 1 base and the J segment 5 bases; nucleotides outside the gene matches: 7. CDR3 nucleotide sequence: TGTGCCAGCAGCGTACTTAGCGGGGGGGTTGGGGAGACCCAGTACTTC. This translates into CASSVLSGGVGETQYF. Combining the CDR3 with reference TRBV9 and TRBJ2-5 gives the whole variable domain DSGVTQTPKHLITATGQRVTLRCSPRSGDLSVYWYQQSLDQGLQFLIQYYNGEERAKGNILERFSAQQFPDLHSELNLSSLELGDSALYFCASSVLSGGVGETQYFGPGTRLLVL.

This chain uses TRBV25-1 with TRBJ2-5; tentatively, D is TRBD2 (6 bases). Germline loops: CDR1 MGHDK, CDR2 SYGVNS. This CDR3 spans 14 amino acids. V dropped 1 base and J dropped 3 bases, with 9 bases sitting between them. The CDR3 DNA reads TGTGCCAGCAGTGAATGGGAGGAGAAAGAGACCCAGTACTTC. Amino acid sequence: CASSEWEEKETQYF. Combining the CDR3 with reference TRBV25-1 and TRBJ2-5 gives the whole variable domain EADIYQTPRYLVIGTGKKITLECSQTMGHDKMYWYQQDPGMELHLIHYSYGVNSTEKGDLSSESTVSRIRTEHFPLTLESARPSHTSQYLCASSEWEEKETQYFGPGTRLLVL.

There are a few counts of this clone. The V call is TRBV7-3, the J call TRBJ2-3; unclear D gene. The CDR3 runs 15 residues. V lost 0 bases, J lost 0 bases, and 7 bases lay in between. Germline lookup yields CDR1 SGHTA and CDR2 FQGTGA. The CDR3 protein is CASSLTAHSTDTQYF. The CDR3 DNA follows: TGTGCCAGCAGCTTAACGGCCCACAGCACAGATACGCAGTATTTT.

V is TRBV5-8 and J is TRBJ1-5; no reliable D call. This CDR3 comprises 13 residues. Germline V CDR1 and CDR2: SGHTS, YDEGEE. V was clipped by 4 bases and J by 5 bases, with 10 bases between them. Written as DNA, the CDR3 is TGTGCCAGCAGCCGGATAACAGATCAGCCCCAGCATTTT. Its translation: CASSRITDQPQHF.

The V and J genes are TRBV6-1 and TRBJ2-2; tentatively, D is TRBD1 (6 bases). The germline V and J ends were trimmed by 6 bases and 1 base, with 12 bases remaining between them. The CDR3 is 15 amino acids. CDR1 and CDR2 from the germline V gene are MNHNS and SASEGT. CDR3 sequence: CASRAVTGNTGELFF. The CDR3 DNA follows: TGTGCCAGCAGGGCCGTGACAGGGAACACCGGGGAGCTGTTTTTT.

The chain has TRBV9 and TRBJ2-1; 8 bases align to TRBD2. CDR3 length: 15 residues. The germline CDR1 and CDR2 sequences are SGDLS and YYNGEE. The J segment lost 7 bases and the V segment lost 2 bases, leaving 8 bases of the junction unmatched. This CDR3 reads CASSVTGGPGNEQFF. The CDR3 bases are TGTGCCAGCAGCGTTACGGGGGGGCCGGGTAATGAGCAGTTCTTC.

The V and J genes are TRBV5-6 and TRBJ1-5; D is uncertain. Germline CDR1 and CDR2: SGHDT and YYEEEE. Trimming removed 0 bases from V and 3 bases from J, with 13 bases in between. The CDR3 has 16 amino acids. This CDR3 reads CASSLAAAWANQPQHF. The CDR3 DNA reads as TGTGCCAGCAGCTTGGCGGCAGCCTGGGCCAATCAGCCCCAGCATTTT.

The rearrangement uses TRBV11-2 and TRBJ1-1; D unclear. This CDR3 is built from 18 residues. In germline, CDR1 is SGHAT, CDR2 FQNNGV. V lost 0 bases to trimming and J lost 6 bases, with 23 bases between them. The CDR3 is CASSLDRRRTGFKPEAFF. The CDR3 DNA follows: TGTGCCAGCAGCTTAGATCGGAGGCGAACGGGTTTTAAACCTGAAGCTTTCTTT. Full variable domain (rest looked up from reference TRBV11-2 and TRBJ1-1): EAGVAQSPRYKIIEKRQSVAFWCNPISGHATLYWYQQILGQGPKLLIQFQNNGVVDDSQLPKDRFSAERLKGVDSTLKIQPAKLEDSAVYLCASSLDRRRTGFKPEAFFGQGTRLTVV.

This clone was seen only a few times. The V gene is TRBV11-2, the J gene TRBJ2-7, with 8 bases identical to TRBD1. The CDR3 loop spans 18 amino acids. Germline-derived CDR1 and CDR2 are SGHAT and FQNNGV. J was trimmed by 0 bases and V by 3 bases; bases with no gene match: 13. The CDR3 region has the DNA TGTGCCAGCAGCTTTGATTGGGTATCGGACAGGGCCTCCTACGAGCAGTACTTC. Translation: CASSFDWVSDRASYEQYF.

The chain recombines TRBV28 with TRBJ1-3; D uncertain. CDR1 and CDR2 from the germline V gene are MDHEN and SYDVKM. V was trimmed by 1 base and J by 0 bases, leaving 4 bases between them. This CDR3 has 14 amino acids. The CDR3 nucleotides read TGTGCCAGCAGTTTATTAGCCTCTGGAAACACCATATATTTT. It yields the protein CASSLLASGNTIYF.

This clone was picked up a small number of times. The J gene is TRBJ2-7, the V gene TRBV28; the D gene is possibly TRBD1 (5 bases). Trimming stripped 7 bases from V and 2 bases from J, with 15 bases between. The CDR3 runs 14 residues. Germline-derived CDR1 and CDR2 are MDHEN and SYDVKM. The DNA of the CDR3 is TGTGCCAGCATTACCCAGGGTTATACCTACGAGCAGTACTTC. Translating it yields CASITQGYTYEQYF.

The chain carries TRBV5-1 and TRBJ1-2; a weak D match, TRBD1 (6 bases). V was cut by 0 bases and J by 4 bases, with 13 bases left in between. CDR1 is SGHRS and CDR2 is YFSETQ in the germline V gene. The CDR3 extends over 15 amino acids. CDR3 sequence reads: CASSLETGTFYGYTF. CDR3 DNA sequence: TGCGCCAGCAGCTTGGAGACAGGCACCTTCTATGGCTACACCTTC.

The genes are TRBV10-3 and TRBJ2-7, with 8 bases lining up with TRBD2. V lost 5 bases, J lost 2 bases, and 11 bases stayed unmatched. Germline CDR1 reads ENHRY; CDR2 reads SYGVKD. CDR3 length: 16 residues. The DNA of the CDR3 is TGTGCCATCAGTCAAGCGGGACTAGTGAGCACCTACGAGCAGTACTTC. Protein: CAISQAGLVSTYEQYF.

This chain connects TRBV5-1 to TRBJ1-1; 7 positions match TRBD1. Looked up from germline, CDR1 is SGHRS and CDR2 is YFSETQ. Trimming took 4 bases from V and 8 from J; bases not matched to a gene: 11. This CDR3 has 14 residues. The CDR3 loop is CASSPSGQVEEAFF. Here the CDR3 DNA reads TGCGCCAGCAGCCCGTCTGGACAGGTTGAGGAAGCTTTCTTT.

Regarding this clone: Distinct nucleotide sequences in the sample also encode this CDR3. The genes are TRBV4-3 and TRBJ1-3; maybe TRBD1 (5 bases). V lost 2 bases and J 0 bases, leaving 14 bases between the germline ends. This CDR3 region has 17 residues. The V gene's germline CDR1 is LGHNA and CDR2 YSLEER. The CDR3 protein is CASSQTPTVSSGNTIYF. For the CDR3, the DNA is TGCGCCAGCAGCCAAACCCCGACAGTCTCCTCTGGAAACACCATATATTTT.

The chain is built from TRBV9 and TRBJ2-2; 8 nucleotides agree with TRBD1. This CDR3 comprises 14 residues. Germline V gives CDR1 SGDLS, CDR2 YYNGEE. V lost 3 bases and J lost 6; bases outside the gene matches: 4. The CDR3 spells CASSGQGAPGELFF. The DNA of the CDR3 is TGTGCCAGCAGCGGCCAGGGGGCCCCCGGGGAGCTGTTTTTT.

The J gene is TRBJ2-5, the V gene TRBV4-2, with 8 bases aligning to TRBD2. With V trimmed by 1 base and J by 5 bases, 6 bases remained unmatched. The CDR3 spans 15 residues. The germline V gene has CDR1 LGHNA and CDR2 YNFKEQ. This CDR3 reads CASSQVTGGLETQYF. The CDR3 bases are TGTGCCAGCAGCCAAGTGACGGGGGGGCTTGAGACCCAGTACTTC.

The chain couples TRBV7-2 to TRBJ2-1; the match to TRBD1 covers 7 bases. V trimming: 5 bases; J trimming: 2 bases; junction bases outside the gene matches: 6. Germline V gene sequence: CDR1 SGHTA, CDR2 FQGNSA. The CDR3 spans 15 residues. CDR3 nucleotide sequence: TGTGCCAGCAGCCAAACCGGGACAGCCTACAATGAGCAGTTCTTC. As protein: CASSQTGTAYNEQFF.

As for this clone: One end of the junction is discordant with germline, which a read error may explain. The sample has other DNA sequences that encode this CDR3 too. V gene TRBV19 combines with J gene TRBJ1-6; 9 bases are a match to TRBD1. CDR3 length: 14 residues. Per germline, CDR1 LNHDA and CDR2 SQIVND (reference sequence). The CDR3 nucleotides are TGTGCCAGTGAGCCAACAGGGGGCAATTCCCCCCTCCACTTT. Translated, it gives CASEPTGGNSPLHF.

CDR3 nucleotide sequence: TGCGCCAGCAGCCAGATTGGTTGGGGGGGCGATGGGGAGCAGTACTTC. It specifies CASSQIGWGGDGEQYF. J is TRBJ2-7 and V is TRBV4-3; D might be TRBD2 (7 bases). The V gene lost 3 bases and the J gene lost 7 bases, with 22 bases spanning the gap. This CDR3 has 16 residues. The V gene's germline CDR1 is LGHNA and CDR2 YSLEER.